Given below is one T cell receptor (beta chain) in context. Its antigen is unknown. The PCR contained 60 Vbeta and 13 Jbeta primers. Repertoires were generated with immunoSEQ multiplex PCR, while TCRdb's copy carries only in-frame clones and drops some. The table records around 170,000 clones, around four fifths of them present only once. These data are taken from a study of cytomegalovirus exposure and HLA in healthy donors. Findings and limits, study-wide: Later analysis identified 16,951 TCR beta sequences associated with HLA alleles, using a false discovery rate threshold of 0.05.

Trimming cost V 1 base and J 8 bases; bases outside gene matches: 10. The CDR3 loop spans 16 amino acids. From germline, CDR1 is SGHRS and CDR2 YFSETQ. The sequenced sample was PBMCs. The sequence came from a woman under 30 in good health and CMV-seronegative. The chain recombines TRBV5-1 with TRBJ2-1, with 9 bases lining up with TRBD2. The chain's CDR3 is CASSLTGGGGGDEQFF. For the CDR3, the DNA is TGCGCCAGCAGCTTGACCGGTGGCGGGGGGGGAGATGAGCAGTTCTTC.